Sequencing of this T cell receptor beta chain was carried out in a study of human T cells and chemical hapten exposure. About the study: Upper-back patch tests with 0.01% DPC were read at 6 days. Points from the study as a whole: Having alopecia, donors may respond immunologically unlike healthy people. Controls formed significantly fewer large CDR3 similarity clusters than expanded TCRs did. Unchanged with DPC sensitization were TCRs above 1 in 1000 frequency.

Worth noting for this clonotype: The antigen remains undetermined. One end of the junction is discordant with germline, which a read error may explain.

Time point meaning: patch test 1, 2 weeks after DPC sensitization. As to treatment: therapeutic diphenylcyclopropenone sensitization with weekly scalp DPC. This CDR3 has 14 residues. Per the germline V gene, CDR1 is SGDLS and CDR2 is YYNGEE. In TCRdb, the RACE reads were re-called with MiXCR into one record per CDR3 protein. The sample lists approximately 57,000 distinct CDR3 sequences, 7.5% to 10% occurring once. The chain links TRBV9 to TRBJ1-3; 8 bases map to TRBD1. The sequence derives from a woman aged 40 to 55 with alopecia areata. Some clones in this sample may be carry-over from other donors' samples. This specimen consisted of whole blood, obtained in connection with sensitization to the hapten diphenylcyclopropenone (DPC). DNA for the CDR3: TGTGCCAGCAGCGTAAGACAGGGGCAAGCCACCTTATATTTT. Translated: CASSVRQGQATLYF.